One T cell receptor beta chain is described in this entry. These data originate in a study of blood T cell repertoires in COVID-19. Using immunoSEQ multiplex PCR, the repertoire was profiled, and TCRdb retains in-frame clones only, with some absent. The profile shows under 150,000 clones, more than 75% of them singletons. The sample comprised peripheral blood. This clonotype was sampled from an older man with active COVID-19.

CDR3 residues: CASSPRQGRDNEQFF. In DNA, the CDR3 is TGTGCCAGCAGCCCACGACAGGGAAGGGACAATGAGCAGTTCTTC. The rearrangement uses TRBV11-3 and TRBJ2-1, with 7 bases fitting TRBD1. Germline CDR1 reads SGHNT; CDR2 reads YENEEA. This CDR3 region has 15 residues. V gave up 5 bases and J gave up 5 bases; unmatched junction bases: 9.